This TCR beta chain was sequenced for a study of cytomegalovirus exposure and HLA in healthy donors. Study-level information: Early on, a data release was issued that held roughly 84 million unique TCRs from HLA-typed donors. Whole-study findings and limits: Later on, an analysis found that several of the most significant clusters appeared to be linked to common viral pathogens, which included parvovirus B19. Cytomegalovirus status was reportedly diagnosed by the classifier with high sensitivity and specificity. There were some public TCRs occurring in many donors, but most TCR sequences were rare.

Trimming left V 4 bases short and J 3 bases short, with 6 bases between. Germline assignment: CDR1 ENHRY and CDR2 SYGVKD. The CDR3 covers 12 residues. About this clone itself: The target antigen is unknown.

13 Jbeta primers and 60 Vbeta primers were used for the PCR. Clones were read by immunoSEQ multiplex PCR, and TCRdb kept only the in-frame ones, dropping some. The sample yields roughly 100,000 clones, more than 60% seen once. The specimen was PBMCs. This receptor was obtained from a man aged 40-55 years in good health and CMV-seronegative. The chain uses TRBV10-3 and TRBJ1-2; tentative D call: TRBD1 (6 bases). The CDR3 DNA sequence: TGTGCCATCAGTGCAGGGGACTATGGCTACACCTTC. As protein: CAISAGDYGYTF.